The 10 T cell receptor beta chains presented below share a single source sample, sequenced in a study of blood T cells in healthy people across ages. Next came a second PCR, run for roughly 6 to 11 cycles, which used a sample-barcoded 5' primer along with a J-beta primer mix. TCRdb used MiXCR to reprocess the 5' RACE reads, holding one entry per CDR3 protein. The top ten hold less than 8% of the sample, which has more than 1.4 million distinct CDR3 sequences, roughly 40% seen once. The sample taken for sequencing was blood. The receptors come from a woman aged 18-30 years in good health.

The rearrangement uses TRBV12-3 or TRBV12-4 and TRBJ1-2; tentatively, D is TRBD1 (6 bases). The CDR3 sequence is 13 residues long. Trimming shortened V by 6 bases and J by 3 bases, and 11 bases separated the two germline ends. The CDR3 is CASRRTVYYGYTF. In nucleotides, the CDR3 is TGTGCCAGCAGGAGGACAGTCTACTATGGCTACACCTTC.

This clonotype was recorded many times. The CDR3 loop reads CSARSSERRGTDTQYF. The CDR3 DNA reads TGCAGTGCTAGATCCTCGGAGCGGAGGGGGACAGATACGCAGTATTTT. The V and J genes are TRBV20-1 and TRBJ2-3, with D possibly being TRBD1 or TRBD2 (6 bases each). CDR3 length: 16 amino acids. Deletions cut 2 bases from V and 3 bases from J, with 18 bases between. Germline values: CDR1 DFQATT, CDR2 SNEGSKA (reference sequence).

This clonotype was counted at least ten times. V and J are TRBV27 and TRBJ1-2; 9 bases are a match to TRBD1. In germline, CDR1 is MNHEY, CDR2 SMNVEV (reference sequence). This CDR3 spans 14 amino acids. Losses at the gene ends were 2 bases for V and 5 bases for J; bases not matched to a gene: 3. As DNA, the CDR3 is TGTGCCAGCAGTTTAGGCGGACAGGGGTATGGCTACACCTTC. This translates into CASSLGGQGYGYTF.

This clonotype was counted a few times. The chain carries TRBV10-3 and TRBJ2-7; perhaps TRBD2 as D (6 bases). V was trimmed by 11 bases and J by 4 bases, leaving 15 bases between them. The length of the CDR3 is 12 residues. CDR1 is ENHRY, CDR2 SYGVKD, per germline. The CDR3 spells CAVGLYTYEQYF. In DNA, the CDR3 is TGTGCCGTCGGACTATACACTTACGAGCAGTACTTC.

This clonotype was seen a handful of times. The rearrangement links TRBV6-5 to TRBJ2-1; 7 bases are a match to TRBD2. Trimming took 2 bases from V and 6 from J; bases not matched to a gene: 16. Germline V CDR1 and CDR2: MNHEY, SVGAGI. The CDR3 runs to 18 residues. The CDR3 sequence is CASSYGVLGGDPFNEQFF. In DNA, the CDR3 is TGTGCCAGCAGTTACGGGGTGTTGGGGGGGGATCCATTCAATGAGCAGTTCTTC.

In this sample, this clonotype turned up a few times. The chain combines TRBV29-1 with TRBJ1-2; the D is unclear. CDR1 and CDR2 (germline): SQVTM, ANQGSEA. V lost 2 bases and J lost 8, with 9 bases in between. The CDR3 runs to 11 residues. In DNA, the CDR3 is TGCAGCGTTGAACTACATTGGGGCTACACCTTC. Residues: CSVELHWGYTF. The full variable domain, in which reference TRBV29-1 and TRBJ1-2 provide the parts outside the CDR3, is SAVISQKPSRDICQRGTSLTIQCQVDSQVTMMFWYRQQPGQSLTLIATANQGSEATYESGFVIDKFPISRPNLTFSTLTVSNMSPEDSSIYLCSVELHWGYTFGSGTRLTVV.

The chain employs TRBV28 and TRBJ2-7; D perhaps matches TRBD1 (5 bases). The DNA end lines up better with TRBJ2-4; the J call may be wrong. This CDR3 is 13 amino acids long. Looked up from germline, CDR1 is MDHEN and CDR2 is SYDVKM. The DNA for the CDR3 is TGTGCCAGCAGTTTGATCAGGGTGAACATTCAGTACTTC. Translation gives CASSLIRVNIQYF.

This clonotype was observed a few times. This CDR3 is CSAREAGNQETQYF. For the CDR3, the DNA is TGCAGTGCTAGAGAGGCGGGGAACCAAGAGACCCAGTACTTC. The rearrangement joins TRBV20-1 to TRBJ2-5, with D tentatively TRBD2 (6 bases). V was trimmed by 0 bases and J by 0 bases, leaving 8 bases between them. Germline V lookup: CDR1 DFQATT, CDR2 SNEGSKA (reference sequence). CDR3 size: 14 residues.

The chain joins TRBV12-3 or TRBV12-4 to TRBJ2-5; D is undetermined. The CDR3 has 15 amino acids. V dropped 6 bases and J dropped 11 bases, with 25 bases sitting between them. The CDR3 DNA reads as TGTGCCAGCAGCATCGACCACGTCTACTACAATGAGCAGTACTTC. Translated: CASSIDHVYYNEQYF.

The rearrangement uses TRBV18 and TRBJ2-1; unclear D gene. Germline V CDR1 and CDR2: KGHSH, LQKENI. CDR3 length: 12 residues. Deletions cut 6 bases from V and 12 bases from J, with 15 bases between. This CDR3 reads CASSSTGYVQFF. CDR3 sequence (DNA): TGTGCCAGCTCGTCGACTGGGTATGTGCAGTTCTTC.